The 30 T cell receptor beta chains listed next were all sequenced from one sample in a study of blood T cell repertoires in COVID-19. Generated by immunoSEQ multiplex PCR, the TCRdb table keeps only in-frame clones and is missing some. Of 65,000 to 70,000 clones listed, around 82% were seen once; the top ten hold about 5%. Specimen: peripheral blood. The origin of the receptors is a woman aged 55-70 years with acute or convalescent COVID-19.

This chain connects TRBV4-2 to TRBJ2-1; D unclear. Trimming pared 4 bases from V and 4 bases from J, leaving 8 bases between. Germline CDR1 and CDR2: LGHNA and YNFKEQ. The CDR3 is 13 residues long. The DNA of the CDR3 is TGTGCCAGCAGCCTGAACAAATACAATGAGCAGTTCTTC. Protein: CASSLNKYNEQFF.

This rearrangement joins TRBV2 to TRBJ2-3, with TRBD2 as a possible D gene (7 bases). The CDR3 loop spans 15 amino acids. CDR1 and CDR2 from the germline V gene are SNHLY and FYNNEI. V was pared by 6 bases and J by 4 bases, with 17 bases between. CDR3 amino acids: CASSPRGAGPDTQYF. CDR3 in DNA: TGTGCCAGCAGCCCCCGGGGGGCCGGGCCAGATACGCAGTATTTT.

This clone was counted once. The chain recombines TRBV27 with TRBJ2-7; 8 bases are shared with TRBD2. V shed 0 bases and J 3 bases; nucleotides not matched to a gene: 4. Germline CDR1 reads MNHEY; CDR2 reads SMNVEV (reference sequence). The CDR3 has 15 residues. The CDR3, as DNA: TGTGCCAGCAGTTTATCTCGTAGCGGGGACTACGAGCAGTACTTC. Protein product: CASSLSRSGDYEQYF.

The V call is TRBV18, the J call TRBJ2-5; D is possibly TRBD1 (6 bases). Trimming took 0 bases from V and 4 from J, leaving 12 bases between them. Germline V gene data show CDR1 as KGHSH and CDR2 as LQKENI. The CDR3 length is 15 residues. The CDR3 loop is CASSPPNGDIETQYF. CDR3 nucleotide sequence: TGTGCCAGCTCACCACCGAACGGGGACATAGAGACCCAGTACTTC.

The chain employs TRBV5-4 and TRBJ1-4; 7 bases match TRBD1. CDR3 length: 16 residues. CDR1 SGHNT and CDR2 YYREEE come from the germline V gene (reference sequence). Unmatched junction bases numbered 7, after V lost 4 bases and J lost 1 base. The CDR3 spells CASSRGGGITNEKLFF. CDR3 nucleotide sequence: TGTGCCAGCAGCCGAGGGGGCGGGATAACTAATGAAAAACTGTTTTTT.

V gene TRBV5-1 combines with J gene TRBJ2-3; no firm D call. Germline CDR1 is SGHRS and CDR2 is YFSETQ. The CDR3 covers 15 residues. V lost 5 bases and J 0 bases, leaving 13 bases between the germline ends. As DNA, the CDR3 is TGCGCCAGCAGGCTCGGTCCTACTAGCACAGATACGCAGTATTTT. The encoded protein is CASRLGPTSTDTQYF.

This clone came up once. The rearrangement uses TRBV9 and TRBJ1-4; 9 bases line up with TRBD1. The V segment lost 2 bases and the J segment 8 bases; nucleotides outside the gene matches: 4. Germline V CDR1 and CDR2: SGDLS, YYNGEE. This CDR3 has 14 residues. The CDR3 nucleotides read TGTGCCAGCAGCGTGGGGACAGGGAAAGAAAAACTGTTTTTT. Translated: CASSVGTGKEKLFF. The full variable domain, its missing parts supplied by reference TRBV9 and TRBJ1-4, is DSGVTQTPKHLITATGQRVTLRCSPRSGDLSVYWYQQSLDQGLQFLIQYYNGEERAKGNILERFSAQQFPDLHSELNLSSLELGDSALYFCASSVGTGKEKLFFGSGTQLSVL.

V usage is TRBV10-3 and J usage is TRBJ1-2, with 8 bases fitting TRBD1. Per the germline V gene, CDR1 is ENHRY and CDR2 is SYGVKD. The CDR3 is 13 amino acids. J was trimmed by 6 bases and V by 6 bases; bases with no gene match: 6. CDR3 sequence (DNA): TGTGCCATCAGCCTGGACAGGGAGGATGGCTACACCTTC. Amino acids: CAISLDREDGYTF.

The V call is TRBV7-3, the J call TRBJ2-7; D is perhaps TRBD1 (5 bases). CDR1 is SGHTA and CDR2 is FQGTGA in the germline V gene. This CDR3 region has 15 residues. V was trimmed by 0 bases and J by 5 bases, leaving 14 bases between them. The CDR3 region has the DNA TGTGCCAGCAGCTTAACAGGGGCCGAACTGGACGAGCAGTACTTC. It translates to CASSLTGAELDEQYF.

This rearrangement joins TRBV19 to TRBJ1-3; no clear D. Germline V gene lookup returns CDR1 LNHDA and CDR2 SQIVND (reference sequence). V gave up 2 bases and J gave up 0 bases, with 11 bases separating them. This CDR3 has 16 residues. The CDR3 region is CASSIRRSYSGNTIYF. The CDR3 DNA reads TGTGCCAGTAGTATACGGAGGTCCTACTCTGGAAACACCATATATTTT. The variable domain in full, completed from reference TRBV19 and TRBJ1-3, reads DGGITQSPKYLFRKEGQNVTLSCEQNLNHDAMYWYRQDPGQGLRLIYYSQIVNDFQKGDIAEGYSVSREKKESFPLTVTSAQKNPTAFYLCASSIRRSYSGNTIYFGEGSWLTVV.

This clone was counted once. J is TRBJ2-2 and V is TRBV27; 7 positions agree with TRBD1. This CDR3 is built from 18 residues. CDR1 MNHEY and CDR2 SMNVEV come from the germline V gene (reference sequence). Unmatched junction bases numbered 13, after V lost 3 bases and J lost 3 bases. The CDR3, as DNA: TGTGCCAGCAGTTTGTCCAGGGGGTCCTCCAAAGACACCGGGGAGCTGTTTTTT. Translation: CASSLSRGSSKDTGELFF.

CDR3 sequence (DNA): TGTGCCAGCAGTTACAGGGTCGGCGCCTACGAGCAGTACTTC. It encodes CASSYRVGAYEQYF. The chain couples TRBV7-2 to TRBJ2-7, with a tentative D call TRBD1 (6 bases). V was shortened by 6 bases and J by 2 bases, with 14 bases between the two germline ends. The CDR3 contains 14 residues. CDR1 and CDR2 from the germline V gene are SGHTA and FQGNSA.

The chain is built from TRBV5-1 and TRBJ2-2; 11 bases line up with TRBD2. V was pared by 5 bases and J by 6 bases, with 6 bases of the junction left unmatched. This CDR3 spans 15 amino acids. Germline CDR1 and CDR2: SGHRS and YFSETQ. The DNA for the CDR3 is TGCGCCAGCAGTTCGACTAGCGGGGTTCCCGGGGAGCTGTTTTTT. Protein product: CASSSTSGVPGELFF.

The chain employs TRBV7-9 and TRBJ2-4; D perhaps matches TRBD2 (5 bases). The CDR3 is made up of 14 amino acids. V lost 1 base and J lost 8, with 12 bases in between. In germline, CDR1 is SEHNR, CDR2 FQNEAQ (reference sequence). CDR3 sequence: CASSLVDTRDIQYF. CDR3 coding DNA: TGTGCCAGCAGCTTAGTAGACACGAGGGACATTCAGTACTTC.

V gene TRBV6-1 combines with J gene TRBJ2-7; D might be TRBD1 (5 bases). Germline assignment: CDR1 MNHNS and CDR2 SASEGT. The CDR3 consists of 14 residues. V lost 3 bases and J 3 bases, leaving 12 bases between the germline ends. The CDR3 here is CASSELQGFYEQYF. CDR3 DNA: TGTGCCAGCAGTGAGCTCCAGGGTTTCTACGAGCAGTACTTC.

The J gene is TRBJ1-5, the V gene TRBV2; D is perhaps TRBD1 (5 bases). CDR1 is SNHLY and CDR2 is FYNNEI in the germline V gene. The CDR3 consists of 14 residues. Trimming removed 3 bases from V and 4 bases from J, with 10 bases in between. The CDR3 protein is CASSDQGPNQPQHF. The CDR3 nucleotides read TGTGCCAGCAGTGACCAGGGCCCGAATCAGCCCCAGCATTTT.

V usage is TRBV7-2 and J usage is TRBJ2-7; D is undetermined. Trimming left V 3 bases short and J 0 bases short, with 6 bases between. The germline V gene encodes CDR1 SGHTA and CDR2 FQGNSA. The length of the CDR3 is 13 residues. This chain's CDR3 is CASSFYTSYEQYF. In DNA, the CDR3 is TGTGCCAGCAGCTTTTACACCTCCTACGAGCAGTACTTC. The entire variable domain, with the rest obtained from reference TRBV7-2 and TRBJ2-7, is as follows: GAGVSQSPSNKVTEKGKDVELRCDPISGHTALYWYRQSLGQGLEFLIYFQGNSAPDKSGLPSDRFSAERTGGSVSTLTIQRTQQEDSAVYLCASSFYTSYEQYFGPGTRLTVT.

The gene calls are TRBV9 and TRBJ1-4; TRBD1 agrees at 11 bases. This CDR3 is 15 amino acids long. The junction had 4 bases not matched to a gene; V was cut back by 1 base and J by 8 bases. Germline values: CDR1 SGDLS, CDR2 YYNGEE. The CDR3 sequence is CASSVRGQGEEKLFF. CDR3 coding DNA: TGTGCCAGCAGCGTAAGGGGACAGGGGGAAGAAAAACTGTTTTTT.

The rearrangement joins TRBV11-1 to TRBJ2-1; 10 nucleotides line up with TRBD2. The ends lost 5 bases at V and 12 bases at J; junction bases unmatched: 13. Looked up from germline, CDR1 is SGHAT and CDR2 is FQDESV (reference sequence). The CDR3 totals 15 residues. Written as DNA, the CDR3 is TGTGCCAGCAGCCACAGCGGGGGGGCGAGGGGTCGGCAGTTCTTC. It codes for CASSHSGGARGRQFF.

This chain links TRBV19 with TRBJ1-6; TRBD1 agrees at 10 bases. With 1 base clipped from V and 7 bases from J, the junction kept 10 bases outside the gene matches. The CDR3 runs to 18 residues. The germline CDR1 and CDR2 sequences are LNHDA and SQIVND (reference sequence). DNA of the CDR3: TGTGCCAGTAGTATAGCCCCAGACAGGGGGCTTTGGAATTCACCCCTCCACTTT. Its translation: CASSIAPDRGLWNSPLHF.

The chain links TRBV6-6 to TRBJ2-7; D is uncertain. The CDR3 is made up of 13 amino acids. The V and J ends lost 3 bases and 4 bases respectively, with 10 bases between them. Germline values: CDR1 MNHNY, CDR2 SVGAGI (reference sequence). The CDR3 DNA reads as TGTGCCAGCAGTTATCTTTCAGATTACGAGCAGTACTTC. Encoded protein: CASSYLSDYEQYF.

The V and J genes are TRBV5-1 and TRBJ1-1; D gene unclear. There are 11 residues in the CDR3. The germline V gene has CDR1 SGHRS and CDR2 YFSETQ. V was cut by 2 bases and J by 7 bases, with 6 bases left in between. This CDR3 is CASSFGDEAFF. CDR3 bases: TGCGCCAGCAGCTTTGGAGATGAAGCTTTCTTT.

V gene TRBV18 combines with J gene TRBJ2-5; D is unclear. CDR1 and CDR2 (germline): KGHSH, LQKENI. Trimming left V 4 bases short and J 5 bases short, with 14 bases between. The CDR3 runs 14 residues. CDR3 coding DNA: TGTGCCAGCTCACGGCGGCAGTCGGAGGAGACCCAGTACTTC. It encodes CASSRRQSEETQYF.

This sequence joins TRBV5-1 and TRBJ2-3; the match to TRBD2 covers 10 bases. With V trimmed by 3 bases and J by 0 bases, 4 bases remained unmatched. Germline V gives CDR1 SGHRS, CDR2 YFSETQ. The CDR3 contains 16 residues. CDR3 in DNA: TGCGCCAGCAGCTACGAACTAGCGGGGAGCACAGATACGCAGTATTTT. This gives the protein CASSYELAGSTDTQYF.

This chain joins TRBV2 and TRBJ2-2; the D gene is possibly TRBD1 (7 bases). The CDR3 sequence is 14 residues long. V lost 4 bases and J lost 7, with 13 bases in between. Germline loops: CDR1 SNHLY, CDR2 FYNNEI. As DNA, the CDR3 is TGTGCCAGCAGTGCTGGGCAGGGGGGCGGGGAGCTGTTTTTT. Its protein product is CASSAGQGGGELFF.

The rearrangement joins TRBV29-1 to TRBJ1-6, with TRBD1 as a possible D gene (5 bases). This CDR3 region has 13 residues. The germline V gene encodes CDR1 SQVTM and CDR2 ANQGSEA. The germline V and J ends were trimmed by 6 bases and 12 bases, with 18 bases remaining between them. The DNA for the CDR3 is TGCAGCGTCTCCCCGGGACTCGGGGAACCCCTCCACTTT. It yields the protein CSVSPGLGEPLHF.

V usage is TRBV18 and J usage is TRBJ1-6, with TRBD1 matching 7 bases. This CDR3 has 15 amino acids. Germline loops: CDR1 KGHSH, CDR2 LQKENI. V was clipped by 2 bases and J by 4 bases; unmatched bases: 2. CDR3 in DNA: TGTGCCAGCTCACCAGCACAGGGGTATAATTCACCCCTCCACTTT. It specifies CASSPAQGYNSPLHF.

This chain joins TRBV19 and TRBJ1-2; no clear D. Germline V gene sequence: CDR1 LNHDA, CDR2 SQIVND (reference sequence). The V and J ends lost 4 bases and 3 bases respectively, with 9 bases between them. This CDR3 is built from 13 residues. Written as DNA, the CDR3 is TGTGCCAGTAGTACAAACTCGGACTATGGCTACACCTTC. This sequence encodes CASSTNSDYGYTF.

The V call is TRBV7-9, the J call TRBJ1-6; 8 bases map to TRBD1. This CDR3 has 15 residues. V was clipped by 6 bases and J by 2 bases; unmatched bases: 3. The germline V gene has CDR1 SEHNR and CDR2 FQNEAQ (reference sequence). CDR3: CASSPGQAYNSPLHF. The CDR3 coding sequence is TGTGCCAGCAGTCCGGGACAGGCCTATAATTCACCCCTCCACTTT.

The chain is built from TRBV11-1 and TRBJ1-2; TRBD1 is a possible D gene (5 bases). Germline lookup yields CDR1 SGHAT and CDR2 FQDESV (reference sequence). Trimming cost V 6 bases and J 4 bases, with 12 bases left between them. The CDR3 runs 13 residues. DNA of the CDR3: TGTGCCAGCAGTCGCCAGGGTAGCTATGGCTACACCTTC. This codes for CASSRQGSYGYTF.